One sample yielded the 16 T cell receptor beta chains listed below, sequenced in a study of T cells in narcolepsy. Assay: immunoSEQ multiplex PCR; the TCRdb copy retains only in-frame clones and omits some. The sample holds 20,000 to 25,000 clones; around 80% are singletons and the top ten take around 4%. Material for sequencing was memory (CD45RA-) CD4+ T cells from blood. The receptor set was obtained from a human donor in good health.

This chain uses TRBV7-2 with TRBJ2-3, with unresolved D. Germline assignment: CDR1 SGHTA and CDR2 FQGNSA. Trimming cost V 3 bases and J 2 bases, with 6 bases left between them. The CDR3 runs to 13 residues. The CDR3 sequence is CASSLAVTDTQYF. CDR3 DNA: TGTGCCAGCAGCTTGGCGGTCACAGATACGCAGTATTTT.

J is TRBJ2-3 and V is TRBV2; maybe TRBD1 (6 bases). Germline V CDR1 and CDR2: SNHLY, FYNNEI. CDR3 length equals 15 residues. V lost 6 bases to trimming and J lost 0 bases, with 13 bases between them. The CDR3 reads CASRDRSSSTDTQYF. CDR3 nucleotides: TGTGCCAGCAGAGACAGGTCGTCTAGCACAGATACGCAGTATTTT.

The chain uses TRBV13 and TRBJ1-6; 8 bases match TRBD1. V dropped 5 bases and J dropped 9; count of bases not matched to a gene: 9. Germline CDR1 PRHDT, CDR2 FYEKMQ (reference sequence). The CDR3 runs to 15 residues. CDR3 in amino acids: CASSELQGGISPLHF. The CDR3 DNA reads as TGTGCCAGCAGCGAACTACAGGGGGGAATTTCACCCCTCCACTTT.

V and J are TRBV11-3 and TRBJ1-5; D is unresolved. The germline CDR1 and CDR2 sequences are SGHNT and YENEEA. Trimming took off 4 bases at V and 6 bases at J, with 10 bases between the two ends. This CDR3 is built from 13 residues. CDR3 nucleotides: TGTGCCAGCAGCTCAGAGAGTAGTCAGCCCCAGCATTTT. Its protein is CASSSESSQPQHF.

V is TRBV5-8 and J is TRBJ2-5, with TRBD2 matching 16 bases. Germline V gene lookup returns CDR1 SGHTS and CDR2 YDEGEE. V was pared by 5 bases and J by 4 bases, with 8 bases of the junction left unmatched. The CDR3 spans 17 residues. For the CDR3, the DNA is TGTGCCAGCAGGCCCGGGACTAGCGGGGGGGCCACAGAGACCCAGTACTTC. Encoded protein: CASRPGTSGGATETQYF.

The chain combines TRBV7-2 with TRBJ2-7; D gene uncertain. The V gene lost 6 bases and the J gene lost 0 bases, with 12 bases spanning the gap. CDR3 length: 14 residues. CDR1 is SGHTA and CDR2 is FQGNSA in the germline V gene. This CDR3 reads CASRGFGSSYEQYF. CDR3 DNA sequence: TGTGCCAGCAGGGGTTTCGGTAGCTCCTACGAGCAGTACTTC. Filled out from reference TRBV7-2 and TRBJ2-7, the complete variable domain reads GAGVSQSPSNKVTEKGKDVELRCDPISGHTALYWYRQSLGQGLEFLIYFQGNSAPDKSGLPSDRFSAERTGGSVSTLTIQRTQQEDSAVYLCASRGFGSSYEQYFGPGTRLTVT.

V and J are TRBV9 and TRBJ2-5; D perhaps matches TRBD1 (6 bases). The assigned J gene may be wrong: the sequence end matches TRBJ2-7 better. The CDR3 contains 14 residues. CDR1 SGDLS and CDR2 YYNGEE come from the germline V gene. CDR3 sequence (DNA): TGTGCCAGCAGCGTAGGAGGGGGTAACTACGAGCAGTACTTC. Its translation: CASSVGGGNYEQYF.

This chain uses TRBV15 with TRBJ2-1; D remains ambiguous. CDR1 is LNHNV, CDR2 YYDKDF, per germline (reference sequence). The CDR3 consists of 14 residues. Trimming left V 0 bases short and J 6 bases short, with 9 bases between. The CDR3 DNA follows: TGTGCCACCAGCAGAGATAGACGGAGCAATGAGCAGTTCTTC. This gives the protein CATSRDRRSNEQFF.

V usage is TRBV5-1 and J usage is TRBJ2-7; 7 positions agree with TRBD1. The CDR3 extends over 14 amino acids. The germline V gene has CDR1 SGHRS and CDR2 YFSETQ. Trimming at V came to 4 bases and at J to 2 bases, leaving 6 bases not matched to a gene. CDR3 DNA: TGCGCCAGCAGCCAAACAGGGGATCCCTACGAGCAGTACTTC. This codes for CASSQTGDPYEQYF. Full variable domain (missing parts from reference TRBV5-1 and TRBJ2-7): KAGVTQTPRYLIKTRGQQVTLSCSPISGHRSVSWYQQTPGQGLQFLFEYFSETQRNKGNFPGRFSGRQFSNSRSEMNVSTLELGDSALYLCASSQTGDPYEQYFGPGTRLTVT.

The table lists this clone with a few counts. The chain couples TRBV6-1 to TRBJ2-2, with 7 bases that match TRBD2. Germline V gene lookup returns CDR1 MNHNS and CDR2 SASEGT. CDR3 length: 13 amino acids. The CDR3 protein is CGGGRTTNGELFF. CDR3 coding DNA: TGTGGGGGGGGACGTACCACGAACGGGGAGCTGTTTTTT.

This chain joins TRBV2 and TRBJ1-3; D call uncertain. The germline CDR1 and CDR2 sequences are SNHLY and FYNNEI. There are 18 residues in the CDR3. Trimming cost V 0 bases and J 4 bases, with 19 bases left between them. The CDR3 sequence: CASSEAPPARKYGNTIYF. In DNA form, the CDR3 reads TGTGCCAGCAGTGAAGCGCCGCCCGCCAGGAAATACGGAAACACCATATATTTT.

The chain combines TRBV7-9 with TRBJ1-1; D possibly corresponds to TRBD1 (6 bases). The CDR3 runs to 13 residues. Germline V gives CDR1 SEHNR, CDR2 FQNEAQ (reference sequence). Trimming took 1 base from V and 4 from J, leaving 7 bases between them. The CDR3 DNA follows: TGTGCCAGCAGCTTAGAAGGGGGCACTGAAGCTTTCTTT. Its protein is CASSLEGGTEAFF.

The genes are TRBV5-4 and TRBJ2-3; D perhaps matches TRBD2 (6 bases). Germline CDR1 is SGHNT and CDR2 is YYREEE (reference sequence). CDR3 length: 15 amino acids. Deletions cut 4 bases from V and 6 bases from J, with 18 bases between. The CDR3 DNA sequence: TGTGCCAGCAGCAGCTCAGGCGTGCGGGATGATACGCAGTATTTT. Its protein product is CASSSSGVRDDTQYF.

This sequence joins TRBV19 and TRBJ2-2, with 12 nucleotides matching TRBD2. Trimming took 5 bases from V and 8 from J; bases not matched to a gene: 6. The CDR3 runs 15 residues. Germline lookup yields CDR1 LNHDA and CDR2 SQIVND (reference sequence). CDR3 loop: CASSGRLAGVGELFF. The CDR3, as DNA: TGTGCCAGTAGTGGACGACTAGCGGGGGTTGGGGAGCTGTTTTTT.

This chain joins TRBV27 and TRBJ2-4, with TRBD1 matching over 10 bases. Germline V gene sequence: CDR1 MNHEY, CDR2 SMNVEV (reference sequence). The CDR3 is 17 residues long. V was pared by 2 bases and J by 4 bases, with 8 bases of the junction left unmatched. The CDR3 nucleotides read TGTGCCAGCAGTTTAGATGGCCTGGGACAGGGGAAAAACATTCAGTACTTC. This gives the protein CASSLDGLGQGKNIQYF.

This chain links TRBV6-6 with TRBJ2-1; D is undetermined. Germline V gene data show CDR1 as MNHNY and CDR2 as SVGAGI (reference sequence). This CDR3 is 11 amino acids long. Trimming shortened V by 7 bases and J by 8 bases, and 9 bases separated the two germline ends. CDR3 nucleotides: TGTGCCAGCAATTCCGCGGATGAGCAGTTCTTC. Translation: CASNSADEQFF.